This T cell receptor (beta chain) was observed in a study of blood T cell repertoires in COVID-19. The wider study: COVID-19 samples collected from the United States, Italy and Spain covered acute and convalescent phases. PBMCs, B-cell-depleted T cells, or T cells were the source of the cDNA or gDNA that made up the material.

Patients in Seattle were enrolled during active infection, then followed longitudinally. CDR3 length: 16 amino acids. The V gene's germline CDR1 is SGHVS and CDR2 FNYEAQ. The V segment lost 6 bases and the J segment 5 bases; nucleotides outside the gene matches: 15. How the authors handled the data: Researchers report that nucleated cell counts were estimated from reference gene primer amplification. The assay was immunoSEQ multiplex PCR, and TCRdb's table has in-frame clones only and misses some. The V and J calls and clone size are taken from that table; D and trimming were inferred from the DNA. This table holds around 160,000 clones, over 75% found once.

The receptor was derived from a woman aged 60 to 75 with COVID-19, enrolled during active disease. Sequencing was done on a sample of peripheral blood. This chain joins TRBV7-6 and TRBJ2-7; the match to TRBD1 covers 8 bases. This chain's CDR3 is CASSRRPGGAKHEQYF. The CDR3 DNA reads as TGTGCCAGCAGTCGGCGACCAGGGGGCGCGAAACACGAGCAGTACTTC. The variable domain in full, with the rest retrieved from reference TRBV7-6 and TRBJ2-7, is GAGVSQSPRYKVTKRGQDVALRCDPISGHVSLYWYRQALGQGPEFLTYFNYEAQQDKSGLPNDRFSAERPEGSISTLTIQRTEQRDSAMYRCASSRRPGGAKHEQYFGPGTRLTVT.